A selection of T cell receptor beta chains follows, all from one sample in a study of shared clonotypes between healthy human individuals. The repertoire was sequenced with immunoSEQ multiplex PCR; TCRdb's copy has only in-frame clones and lacks some. The sample shows about 2.4 million clones, around nine tenths of them seen only once. Material for sequencing was naive CD4+ T cells sorted from blood. The receptors stem from a young man in good health. The CDR3 runs from the conserved cysteine through the conserved F or W. A D gene is named only where the DNA matches it firmly. A row's size may be missing; if present it is once, few, many or a size class.

d_gene,j_gene,v_gene,abundance,CDR3nt,CDR3aa
TRBD1,TRBJ2-7,TRBV28,-,TGTGCCAGCAGTCCCCTGGACAGGGGGCATAACGAGCAGTACTTC,CASSPLDRGHNEQYF
TRBD1,TRBJ2-2,TRBV29-1,once,TGCAGCGTTGAGAAGGGGGCGGCGAACACCGGGGAGCTGTTTTTT,CSVEKGAANTGELFF
-,TRBJ2-2,TRBV27,-,TGTGCCAGCAGTTTAGCCCCGAGGACCGGGGAGCTGTTTTTT,CASSLAPRTGELFF
-,TRBJ2-1,TRBV7-2,-,TGTGCCAGCAGCCGGGGACTCTCCTCCTACAATGAGCAGTTCTTC,CASSRGLSSYNEQFF
TRBD1,TRBJ2-5,TRBV5-1,-,TGCGCCAGCAGCTCGAGACAGGGTCGGGAGACCCAGTACTTC,CASSSRQGRETQYF
-,TRBJ2-7,TRBV29-1,-,TGCAGCGTTGCCGCCCGCGTACAGACCTACGAGCAGTACTTC,CSVAARVQTYEQYF
-,TRBJ2-2,TRBV2,-,TGTGCCAGCAGTGAATGGTACACCGGGGAGCTGTTTTTT,CASSEWYTGELFF
-,TRBJ1-6,TRBV28,few,TGTGCCAGCAATCCCGGAACGGTCCTGGTTTCACCCCTCCACTTT,CASNPGTVLVSPLHF
-,TRBJ2-7,TRBV7-9,-,TGTGCCAGCACCTTTTCGGGTCGAGCCTACGAGCAGTACTTC,CASTFSGRAYEQYF
-,TRBJ2-1,TRBV7-2,-,TGTGCCAGCAGGTCTTCCTCCTACAATGAGCAGTTCTTC,CASRSSSYNEQFF
-,TRBJ2-5,TRBV28,-,TGTGCCAGTCGCGGGGCAGGCCAAGAGACCCAGTACTTC,CASRGAGQETQYF
-,TRBJ2-2,TRBV30,-,TGTGCCTGGACTATGCCAGGGGGGACCGGGGAGCTGTTTTTT,CAWTMPGGTGELFF
-,TRBJ2-2,TRBV11-2,-,TGTGCCAGCAGCGCCAGACTAGTTATCACCGGGGAGCTGTTTTTT,CASSARLVITGELFF
TRBD2,TRBJ2-1,TRBV4-2,-,TGTGCCAGCAGCCAAGGCGGGGGGGGCTTATATGAGCAGTTCTTC,CASSQGGGGLYEQFF
-,TRBJ1-5,TRBV11-2,-,TGTGCCAGCAGCAAACAGGGTGAGCCCCAGCATTTT,CASSKQGEPQHF
-,TRBJ1-1,TRBV6-5,-,TGTGCCAGCACCTCTGGGGGGAATCAAGCTTTCTTT,CASTSGGNQAFF
-,TRBJ2-7,TRBV18,few,TGTGCCAGCTCACCAACATCCGGGGTCACCTACGAGCAGTACTTC,CASSPTSGVTYEQYF
TRBD1,TRBJ1-1,TRBV7-2,-,TGTGCCAGCAGCTTAGGGCGACAGGGGAGAACTGAAGCTTTCTTT,CASSLGRQGRTEAFF
TRBD1,TRBJ2-7,TRBV5-4,-,TGTGCCAGCAGCTTGGCCGGGACAGGGGGTTACGAGCAGTACTTC,CASSLAGTGGYEQYF
-,TRBJ2-3,TRBV29-1,-,TGCAGCGTTGAAAGGGACGCGCAGTATTTT,CSVERDAQYF
-,TRBJ1-5,TRBV28,-,TGTGCCAGCAGTTTACCCTCGGGGGGAGACAATCAGCCCCAGCATTTT,CASSLPSGGDNQPQHF
TRBD1,TRBJ2-5,TRBV7-6,-,TGTGCCAGCACCAGACAGGGGGCAGGAGAGACCCAGTACTTC,CASTRQGAGETQYF
TRBD2,TRBJ2-3,TRBV11-3,once,TGTGCCAGCAGCTTAGTTACTAGCGGGAGGGCCTCTCTCGATGTAGATACGCAGTATTTT,CASSLVTSGRASLDVDTQYF
-,TRBJ1-4,TRBV2,once,TGTGCCAGCAGCCAAGGGGGGGTAGCTAATGAAAAACTGTTTTTT,CASSQGGVANEKLFF
-,TRBJ2-2,TRBV19,-,TGTGCCAGTAGTATAGACCGGCGGAGGGGTCTCGGGGAGCTGTTTTTT,CASSIDRRRGLGELFF
TRBD2,TRBJ2-7,TRBV6-5,-,TGTGCCAGCAGCTCTAGCGGGAGGGTCGAGCAGTACTTC,CASSSSGRVEQYF
-,TRBJ1-3,TRBV6-5,-,TGTGCCAGCAGTTACTCACACTCCTCTGGAAACACCATATATTTT,CASSYSHSSGNTIYF
TRBD2,TRBJ2-5,TRBV5-4,-,TGTGCCACTTCAGGACTAGTTAGAGAGACCCAGTACTTC,CATSGLVRETQYF
-,TRBJ2-5,TRBV18,-,TGTGCCAGCTCACCACCACCACTAGGGTCGGAGACCCAGTACTTC,CASSPPPLGSETQYF
-,TRBJ2-3,TRBV9,-,TGTGCCAGCAGCGTAGACGGCACAGATACGCAGTATTTT,CASSVDGTDTQYF
-,TRBJ1-1,TRBV11-2,-,TGTGCCAGCAGCTTAGATAGCAACACTGAAGCTTTCTTT,CASSLDSNTEAFF